This T cell receptor beta chain was sequenced for a study of shared clonotypes between healthy human individuals. Every subset's genomic DNA went evenly onto several immunoSEQ plates. The method was immunoSEQ multiplex PCR; TCRdb's version includes in-frame clones alone and lacks a portion of them. Of roughly 2.4 million clones detected, approximately 94% appear once; the ten largest clones hold about 0.13%. In germline, CDR1 is MNHEY, CDR2 SMNVEV (reference sequence). Trimming stripped 6 bases from V and 7 bases from J, with 11 bases between. The length of the CDR3 is 12 residues. The specimen was naive CD4+ T cells sorted from blood. Subset denoted: CD45RA+ positively selected. The V call is TRBV27, the J call TRBJ2-3; D call uncertain. The sequence was collected from a man aged 18 to 35 in good health. The CDR3 reads CASRSGLYTQYF. The CDR3 DNA sequence: TGTGCCAGCAGATCAGGTCTATATACGCAGTATTTT.